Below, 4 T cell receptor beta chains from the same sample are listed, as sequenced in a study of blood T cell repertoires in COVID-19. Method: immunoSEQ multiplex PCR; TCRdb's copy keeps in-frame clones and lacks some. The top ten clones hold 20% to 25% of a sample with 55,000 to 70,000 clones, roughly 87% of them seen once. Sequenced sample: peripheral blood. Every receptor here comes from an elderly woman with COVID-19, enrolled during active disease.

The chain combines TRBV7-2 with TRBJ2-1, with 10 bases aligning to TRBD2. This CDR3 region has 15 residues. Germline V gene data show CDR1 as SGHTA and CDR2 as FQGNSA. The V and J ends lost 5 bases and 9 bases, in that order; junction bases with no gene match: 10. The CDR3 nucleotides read TGTGCCAGCAGCCCTCATCATCCTAGCGGGGGTGAGCAGTTCTTC. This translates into CASSPHHPSGGEQFF.

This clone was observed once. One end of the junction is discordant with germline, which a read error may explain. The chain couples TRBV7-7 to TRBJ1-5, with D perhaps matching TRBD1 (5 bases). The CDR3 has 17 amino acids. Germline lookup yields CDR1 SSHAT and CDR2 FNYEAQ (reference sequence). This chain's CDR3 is CASSLARTFYSNQPQHF. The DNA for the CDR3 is TGTGCTAGCAGCTTAGCTAGGACATTCTATAGCAATCAGCCCCAGCATTTT.

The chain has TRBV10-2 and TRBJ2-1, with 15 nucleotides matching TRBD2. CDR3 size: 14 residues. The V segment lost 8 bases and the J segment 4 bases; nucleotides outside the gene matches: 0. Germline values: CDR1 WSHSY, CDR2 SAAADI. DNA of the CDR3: TGCGCCAGCGGGACTAGCGGGGGGTACAATGAGCAGTTCTTC. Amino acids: CASGTSGGYNEQFF.

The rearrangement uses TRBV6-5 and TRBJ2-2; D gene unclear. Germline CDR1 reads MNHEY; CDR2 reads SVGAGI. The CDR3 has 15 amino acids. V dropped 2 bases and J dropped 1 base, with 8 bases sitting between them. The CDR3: CASSYNIGNTGELFF. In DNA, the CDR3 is TGTGCCAGCAGTTACAATATCGGGAACACCGGGGAGCTGTTTTTT.